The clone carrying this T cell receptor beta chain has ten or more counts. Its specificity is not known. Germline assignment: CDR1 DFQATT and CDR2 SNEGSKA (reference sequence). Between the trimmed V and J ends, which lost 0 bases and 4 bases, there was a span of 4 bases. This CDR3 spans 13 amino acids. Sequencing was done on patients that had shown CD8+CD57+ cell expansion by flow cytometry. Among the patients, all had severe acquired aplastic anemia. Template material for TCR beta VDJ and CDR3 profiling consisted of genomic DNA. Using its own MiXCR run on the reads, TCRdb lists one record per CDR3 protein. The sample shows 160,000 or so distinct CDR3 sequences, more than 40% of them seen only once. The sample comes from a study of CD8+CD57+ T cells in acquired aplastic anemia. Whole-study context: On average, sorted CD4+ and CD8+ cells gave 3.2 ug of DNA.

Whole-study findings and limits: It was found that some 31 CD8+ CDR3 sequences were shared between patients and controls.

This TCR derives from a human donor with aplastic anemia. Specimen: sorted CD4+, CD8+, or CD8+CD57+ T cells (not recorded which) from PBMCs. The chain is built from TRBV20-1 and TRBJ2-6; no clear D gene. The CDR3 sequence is CSARDDGANVLTF. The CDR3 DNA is TGCAGTGCTAGAGACGACGGGGCCAACGTCCTGACTTTC.